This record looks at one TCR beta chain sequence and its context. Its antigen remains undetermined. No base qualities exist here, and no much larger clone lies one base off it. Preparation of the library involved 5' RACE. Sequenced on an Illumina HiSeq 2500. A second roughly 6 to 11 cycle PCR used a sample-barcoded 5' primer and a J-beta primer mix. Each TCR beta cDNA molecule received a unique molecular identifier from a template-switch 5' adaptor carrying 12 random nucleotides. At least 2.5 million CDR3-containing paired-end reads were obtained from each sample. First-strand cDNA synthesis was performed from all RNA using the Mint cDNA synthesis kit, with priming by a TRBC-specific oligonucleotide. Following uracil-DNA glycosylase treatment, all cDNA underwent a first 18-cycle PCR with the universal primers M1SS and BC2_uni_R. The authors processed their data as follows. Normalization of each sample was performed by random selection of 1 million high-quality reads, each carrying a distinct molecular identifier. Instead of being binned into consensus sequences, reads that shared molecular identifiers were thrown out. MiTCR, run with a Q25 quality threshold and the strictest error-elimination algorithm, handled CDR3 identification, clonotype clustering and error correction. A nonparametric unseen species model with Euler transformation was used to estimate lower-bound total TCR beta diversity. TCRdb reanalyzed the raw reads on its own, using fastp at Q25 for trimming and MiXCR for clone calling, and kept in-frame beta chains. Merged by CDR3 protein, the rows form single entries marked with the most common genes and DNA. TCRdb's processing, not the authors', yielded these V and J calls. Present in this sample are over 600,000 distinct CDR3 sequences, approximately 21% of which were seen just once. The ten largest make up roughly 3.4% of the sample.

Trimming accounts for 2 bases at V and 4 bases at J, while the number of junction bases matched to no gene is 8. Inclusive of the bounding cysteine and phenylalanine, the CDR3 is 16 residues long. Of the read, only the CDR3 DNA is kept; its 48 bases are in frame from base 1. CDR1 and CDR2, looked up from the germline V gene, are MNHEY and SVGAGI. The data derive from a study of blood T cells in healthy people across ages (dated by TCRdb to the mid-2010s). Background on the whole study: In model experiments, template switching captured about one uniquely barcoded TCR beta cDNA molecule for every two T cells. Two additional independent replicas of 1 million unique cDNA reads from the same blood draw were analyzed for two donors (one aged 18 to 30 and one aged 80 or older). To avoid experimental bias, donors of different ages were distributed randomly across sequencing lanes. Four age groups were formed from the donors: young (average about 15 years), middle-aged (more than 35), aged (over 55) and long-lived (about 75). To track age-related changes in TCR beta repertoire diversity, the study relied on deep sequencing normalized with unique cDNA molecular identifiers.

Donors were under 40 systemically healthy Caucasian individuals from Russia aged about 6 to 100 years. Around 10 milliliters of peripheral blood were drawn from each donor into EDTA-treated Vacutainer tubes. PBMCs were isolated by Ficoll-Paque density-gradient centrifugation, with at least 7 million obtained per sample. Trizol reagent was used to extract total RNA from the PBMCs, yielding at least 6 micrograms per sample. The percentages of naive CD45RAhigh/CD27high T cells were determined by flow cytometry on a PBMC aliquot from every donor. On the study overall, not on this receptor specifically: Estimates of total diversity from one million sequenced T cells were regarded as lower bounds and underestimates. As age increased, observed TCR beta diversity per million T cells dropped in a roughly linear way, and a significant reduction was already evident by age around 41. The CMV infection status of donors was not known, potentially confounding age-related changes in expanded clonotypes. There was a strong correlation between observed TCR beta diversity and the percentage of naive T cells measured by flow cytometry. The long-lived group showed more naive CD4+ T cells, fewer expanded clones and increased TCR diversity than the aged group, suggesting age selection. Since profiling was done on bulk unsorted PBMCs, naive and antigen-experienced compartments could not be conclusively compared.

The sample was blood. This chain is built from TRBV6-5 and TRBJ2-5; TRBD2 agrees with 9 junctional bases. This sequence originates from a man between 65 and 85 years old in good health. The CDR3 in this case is CASSYHRAGGSETQYF. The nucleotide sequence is TGTGCCAGCAGTTACCATCGTGCGGGGGGGTCAGAGACCCAGTACTTC.